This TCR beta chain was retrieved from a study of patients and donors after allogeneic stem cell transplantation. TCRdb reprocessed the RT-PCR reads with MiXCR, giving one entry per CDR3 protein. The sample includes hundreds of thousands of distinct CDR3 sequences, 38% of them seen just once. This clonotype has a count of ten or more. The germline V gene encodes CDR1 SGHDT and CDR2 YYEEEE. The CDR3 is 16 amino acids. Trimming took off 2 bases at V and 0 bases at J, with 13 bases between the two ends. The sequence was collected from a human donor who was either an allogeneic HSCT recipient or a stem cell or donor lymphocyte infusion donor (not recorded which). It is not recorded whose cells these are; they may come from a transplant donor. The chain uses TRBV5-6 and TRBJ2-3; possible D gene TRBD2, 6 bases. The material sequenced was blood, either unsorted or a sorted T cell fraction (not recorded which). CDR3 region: CASSFVAAKSTDTQYF. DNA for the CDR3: TGTGCCAGCAGCTTTGTAGCGGCCAAGAGCACAGATACGCAGTATTTT.